This T cell receptor beta chain was profiled in a study of tumor T cells in aggressive B-cell lymphoma. Profiling relied on immunoSEQ multiplex PCR, and the TCRdb table lists in-frame clones only, not all of them. This table holds 2,000 to 2,500 clones, roughly 92% found once. This clone has more than one count but fewer than ten. Germline CDR1 and CDR2: MDHEN and SYDVKM. V was shortened by 4 bases and J by 9 bases, with 9 bases between the two germline ends. The CDR3 is 11 amino acids. V and J are TRBV28 and TRBJ1-1; D is uncertain. Sequencing was carried out using tumor tissue. This receptor was taken from an adult with diffuse large B cell lymphoma. CDR3 DNA sequence: TGTGCCAGCAGTTCAAACAGAAAAGCTTTCTTT. It yields the protein CASSSNRKAFF. The entire variable domain, with the rest obtained from reference TRBV28 and TRBJ1-1, is as follows: DVKVTQSSRYLVKRTGEKVFLECVQDMDHENMFWYRQDPGLGLRLIYFSYDVKMKEKGDIPEGYSVSREKKERFSLILESASTNQTSMYLCASSSNRKAFFGQGTRLTVV.